This T cell receptor beta chain was documented in a study of identifying expanded T cells in peripheral blood. The table came from immunoSEQ multiplex PCR; TCRdb's copy has only in-frame clones and leaves some out. The sample holds fewer than 55,000 clones, approximately 86% seen once. This clone was counted a few times. Germline CDR1 and CDR2: WNHNN and SYGVQD (reference sequence). This CDR3 contains 13 residues. V shed 8 bases, J shed 10 bases, and the junction held 8 bases outside the gene matches. Healthy donors had no documented immune events, such as infections, while sampled. Sequencing was performed on blood. The gene calls are TRBV10-1 and TRBJ2-1, with TRBD1 matching 10 bases. The clonotype originates from a person between 18 and 75 years old in good health. The CDR3 coding sequence is TGCGCCAGCCGAGGACAGGGACAGGGGGAGCAGTTCTTC. It is translated as CASRGQGQGEQFF.